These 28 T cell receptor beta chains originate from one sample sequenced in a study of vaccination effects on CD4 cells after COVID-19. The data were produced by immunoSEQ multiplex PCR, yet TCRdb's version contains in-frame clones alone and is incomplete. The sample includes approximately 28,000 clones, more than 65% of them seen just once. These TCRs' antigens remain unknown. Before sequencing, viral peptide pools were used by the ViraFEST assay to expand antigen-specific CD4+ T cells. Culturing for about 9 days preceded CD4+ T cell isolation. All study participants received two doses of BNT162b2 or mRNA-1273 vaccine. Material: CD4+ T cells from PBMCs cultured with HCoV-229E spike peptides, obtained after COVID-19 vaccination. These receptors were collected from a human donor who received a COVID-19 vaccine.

The CDR3 DNA reads TGTGCCAGCAGCCGGGATATCGACAGGGCAGATACGCAGTATTTT. Amino acid sequence: CASSRDIDRADTQYF. J is TRBJ2-3 and V is TRBV11-2; 7 bases match TRBD1. This CDR3 has 15 amino acids. Germline assignment: CDR1 SGHAT and CDR2 FQNNGV. With V trimmed by 5 bases and J by 4 bases, 9 bases remained unmatched. The whole variable domain, filled in from reference TRBV11-2 and TRBJ2-3, reads EAGVAQSPRYKIIEKRQSVAFWCNPISGHATLYWYQQILGQGPKLLIQFQNNGVVDDSQLPKDRFSAERLKGVDSTLKIQPAKLEDSAVYLCASSRDIDRADTQYFGPGTRLTVL.

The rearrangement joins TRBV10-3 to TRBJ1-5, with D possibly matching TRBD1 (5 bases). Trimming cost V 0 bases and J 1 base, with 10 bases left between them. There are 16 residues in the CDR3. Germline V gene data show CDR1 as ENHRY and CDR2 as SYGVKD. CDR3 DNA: TGTGCCATCAGTGAGTCAGGGGTCGGAAGCAATCAGCCCCAGCATTTT. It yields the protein CAISESGVGSNQPQHF.

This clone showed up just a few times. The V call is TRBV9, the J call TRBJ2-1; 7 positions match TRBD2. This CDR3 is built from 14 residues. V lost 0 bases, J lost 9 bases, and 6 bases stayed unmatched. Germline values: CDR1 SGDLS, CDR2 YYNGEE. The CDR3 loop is CASSVEGGPTEQFF. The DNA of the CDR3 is TGTGCCAGCAGCGTAGAGGGAGGGCCAACTGAGCAGTTCTTC.

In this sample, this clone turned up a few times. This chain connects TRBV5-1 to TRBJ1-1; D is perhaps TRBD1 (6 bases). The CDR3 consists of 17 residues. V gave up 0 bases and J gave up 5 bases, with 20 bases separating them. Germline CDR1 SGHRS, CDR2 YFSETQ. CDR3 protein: CASSLVWGAGSGTEAFF. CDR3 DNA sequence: TGCGCCAGCAGCTTGGTCTGGGGGGCTGGATCGGGAACTGAAGCTTTCTTT.

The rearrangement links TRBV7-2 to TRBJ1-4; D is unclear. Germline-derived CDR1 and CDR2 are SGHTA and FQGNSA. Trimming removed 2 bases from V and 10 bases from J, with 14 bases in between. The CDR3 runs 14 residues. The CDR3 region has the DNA TGTGCCAGCAGCTTACAACGGTGGGAGGGAAAACTGTTTTTT. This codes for CASSLQRWEGKLFF.

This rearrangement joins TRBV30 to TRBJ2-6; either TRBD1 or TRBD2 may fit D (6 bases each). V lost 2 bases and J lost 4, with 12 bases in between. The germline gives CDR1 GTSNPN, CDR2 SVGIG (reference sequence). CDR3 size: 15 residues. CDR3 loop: CAWSPGGAGANVLTF. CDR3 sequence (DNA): TGTGCCTGGAGTCCCGGGGGCGCCGGGGCCAACGTCCTGACTTTC.

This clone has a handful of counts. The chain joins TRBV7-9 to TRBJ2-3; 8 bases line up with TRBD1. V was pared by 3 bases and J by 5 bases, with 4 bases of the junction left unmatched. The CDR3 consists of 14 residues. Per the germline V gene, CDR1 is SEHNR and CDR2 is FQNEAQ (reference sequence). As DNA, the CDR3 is TGTGCCAGCAGCTTCGGACAGGGCGGAGATACGCAGTATTTT. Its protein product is CASSFGQGGDTQYF.

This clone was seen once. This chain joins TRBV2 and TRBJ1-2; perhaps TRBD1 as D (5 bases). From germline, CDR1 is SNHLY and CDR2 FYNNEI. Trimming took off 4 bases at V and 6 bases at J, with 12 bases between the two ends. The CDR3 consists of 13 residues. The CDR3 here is CASSARRDDGYTF. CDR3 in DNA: TGTGCCAGCAGTGCCCGCAGGGACGATGGCTACACCTTC. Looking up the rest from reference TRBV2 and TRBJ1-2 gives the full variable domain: EPEVTQTPSHQVTQMGQEVILRCVPISNHLYFYWYRQILGQKVEFLVSFYNNEISEKSEIFDDQFSVERPDGSNFTLKIRSTKLEDSAMYFCASSARRDDGYTFGSGTRLTVV.

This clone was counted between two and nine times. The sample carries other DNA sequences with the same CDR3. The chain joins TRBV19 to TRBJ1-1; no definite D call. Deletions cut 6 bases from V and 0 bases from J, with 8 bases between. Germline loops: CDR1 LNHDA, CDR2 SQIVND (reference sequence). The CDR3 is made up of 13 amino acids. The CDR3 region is CASSSGLNTEAFF. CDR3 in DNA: TGTGCCAGTAGCTCCGGGCTGAACACTGAAGCTTTCTTT.

Here the CDR3 reads CASSFSVSYEQYF. The CDR3 DNA is TGTGCCAGTAGTTTTTCGGTATCCTACGAGCAGTACTTC. The chain employs TRBV19 and TRBJ2-7; D is undetermined. CDR1 and CDR2 from the germline V gene are LNHDA and SQIVND (reference sequence). The germline V and J ends were trimmed by 5 bases and 1 base, with 9 bases remaining between them. The CDR3 consists of 13 residues.

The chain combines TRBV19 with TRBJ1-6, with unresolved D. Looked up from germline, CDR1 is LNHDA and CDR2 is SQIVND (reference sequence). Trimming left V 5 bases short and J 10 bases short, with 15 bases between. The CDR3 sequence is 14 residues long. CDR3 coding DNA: TGTGCCAGTAGTTTTCTATCGCTGAACTCACCCCTCCACTTT. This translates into CASSFLSLNSPLHF.

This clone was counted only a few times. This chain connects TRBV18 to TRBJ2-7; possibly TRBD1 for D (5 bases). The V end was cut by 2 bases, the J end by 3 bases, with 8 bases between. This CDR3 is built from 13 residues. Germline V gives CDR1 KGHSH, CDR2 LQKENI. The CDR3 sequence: CASSPGAFYEQYF. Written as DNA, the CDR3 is TGTGCCAGCTCACCAGGGGCGTTCTACGAGCAGTACTTC.

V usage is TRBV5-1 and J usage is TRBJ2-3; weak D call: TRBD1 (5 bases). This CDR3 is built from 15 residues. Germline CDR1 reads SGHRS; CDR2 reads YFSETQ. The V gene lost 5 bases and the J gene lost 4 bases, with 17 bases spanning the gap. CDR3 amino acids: CASSEDSPGADTQYF. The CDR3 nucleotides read TGCGCCAGCAGTGAAGACAGCCCCGGCGCAGATACGCAGTATTTT.

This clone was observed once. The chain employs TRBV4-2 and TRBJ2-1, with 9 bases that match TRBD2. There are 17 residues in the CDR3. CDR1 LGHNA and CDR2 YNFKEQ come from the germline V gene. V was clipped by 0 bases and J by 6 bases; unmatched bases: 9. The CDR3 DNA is TGTGCCAGCAGCCAAGAGGGGCGCGGGAGGGCCATCAATGAGCAGTTCTTC. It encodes CASSQEGRGRAINEQFF.

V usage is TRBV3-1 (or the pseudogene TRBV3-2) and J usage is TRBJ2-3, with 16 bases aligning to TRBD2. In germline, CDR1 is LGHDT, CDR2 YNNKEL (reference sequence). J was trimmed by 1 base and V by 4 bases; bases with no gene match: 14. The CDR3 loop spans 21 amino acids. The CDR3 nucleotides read TGTGCCAGCAGCCGGAGACCGGGACTAGCGGGGGGGAGGTCGGGCACAGATACGCAGTATTTT. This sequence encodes CASSRRPGLAGGRSGTDTQYF.

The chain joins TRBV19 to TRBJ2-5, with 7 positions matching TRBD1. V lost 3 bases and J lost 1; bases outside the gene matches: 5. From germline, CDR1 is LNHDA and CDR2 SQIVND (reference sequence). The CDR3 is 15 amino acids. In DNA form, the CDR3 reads TGTGCCAGTAGTATGGGACAGAACCTCCAAGAGACCCAGTACTTC. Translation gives CASSMGQNLQETQYF.

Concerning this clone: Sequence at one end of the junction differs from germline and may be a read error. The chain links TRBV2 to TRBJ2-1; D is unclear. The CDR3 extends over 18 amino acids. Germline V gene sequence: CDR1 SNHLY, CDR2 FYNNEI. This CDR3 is CASREGFLKLFTYNEQFF. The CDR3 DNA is TGTGCCAGCAGGGAAGGATTTTTAAAGCTTTTTACTTACAATGAGCAGTTCTTC. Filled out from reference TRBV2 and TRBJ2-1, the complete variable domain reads EPEVTQTPSHQVTQMGQEVILRCVPISNHLYFYWYRQILGQKVEFLVSFYNNEISEKSEIFDDQFSVERPDGSNFTLKIRSTKLEDSAMYFCASREGFLKLFTYNEQFFGPGTRLTVL.

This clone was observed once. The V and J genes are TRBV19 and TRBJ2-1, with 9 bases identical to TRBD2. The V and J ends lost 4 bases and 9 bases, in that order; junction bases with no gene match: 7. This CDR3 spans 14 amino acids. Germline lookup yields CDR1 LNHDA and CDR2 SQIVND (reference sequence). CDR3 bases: TGTGCCAGTAGTAGGAATAGCGGGAGAGGTGAGCAGTTCTTC. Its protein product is CASSRNSGRGEQFF. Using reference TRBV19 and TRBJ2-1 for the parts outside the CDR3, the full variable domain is DGGITQSPKYLFRKEGQNVTLSCEQNLNHDAMYWYRQDPGQGLRLIYYSQIVNDFQKGDIAEGYSVSREKKESFPLTVTSAQKNPTAFYLCASSRNSGRGEQFFGPGTRLTVL.

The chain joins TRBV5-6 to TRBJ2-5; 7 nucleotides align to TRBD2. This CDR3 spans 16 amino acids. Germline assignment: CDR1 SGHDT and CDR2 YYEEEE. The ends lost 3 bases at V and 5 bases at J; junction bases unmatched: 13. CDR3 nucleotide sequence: TGTGCCAGCAGCTCTGCACTAGCGACCACGAGGGAGACCCAGTACTTC. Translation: CASSSALATTRETQYF.

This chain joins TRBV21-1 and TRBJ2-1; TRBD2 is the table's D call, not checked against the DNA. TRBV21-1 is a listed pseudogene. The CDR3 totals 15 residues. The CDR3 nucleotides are TGTGCCAGCAGCATGGCGGGACTAGCGTGTCATGAGCAGTTCTTC. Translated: CASSMAGLACHEQFF.

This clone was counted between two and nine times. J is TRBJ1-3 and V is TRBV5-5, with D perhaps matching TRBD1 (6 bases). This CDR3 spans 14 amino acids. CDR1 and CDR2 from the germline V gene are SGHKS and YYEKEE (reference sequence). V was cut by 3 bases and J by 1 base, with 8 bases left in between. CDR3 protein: CASSWQGSGNTIYF. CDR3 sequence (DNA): TGTGCCAGCAGCTGGCAGGGGTCTGGAAACACCATATATTTT. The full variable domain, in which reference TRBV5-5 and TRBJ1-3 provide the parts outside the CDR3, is DAGVTQSPTHLIKTRGQQVTLRCSPISGHKSVSWYQQVLGQGPQFIFQYYEKEERGRGNFPDRFSARQFPNYSSELNVNALLLGDSALYLCASSWQGSGNTIYFGEGSWLTVV.

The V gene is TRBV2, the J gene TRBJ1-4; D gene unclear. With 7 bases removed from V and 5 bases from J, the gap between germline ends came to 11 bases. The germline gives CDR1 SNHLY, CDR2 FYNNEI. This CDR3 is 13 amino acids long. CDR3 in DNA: TGTGCCAGCAACGGGTTTGAGAATGAAAAACTGTTTTTT. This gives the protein CASNGFENEKLFF.

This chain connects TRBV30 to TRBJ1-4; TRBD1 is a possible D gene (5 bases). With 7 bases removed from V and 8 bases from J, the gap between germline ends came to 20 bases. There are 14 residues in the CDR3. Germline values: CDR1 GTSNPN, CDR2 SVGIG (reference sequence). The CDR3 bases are TGTGCCTTTGGAAGGAGCGTAGGGGAAGAAAAACTGTTTTTT. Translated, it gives CAFGRSVGEEKLFF.

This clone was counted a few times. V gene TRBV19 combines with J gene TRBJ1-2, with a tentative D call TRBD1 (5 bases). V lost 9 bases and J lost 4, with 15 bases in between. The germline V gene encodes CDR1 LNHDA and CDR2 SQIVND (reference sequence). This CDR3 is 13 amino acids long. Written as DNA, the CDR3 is TGTGCCAGCGCGCAGGGTTCGGTCTATGGCTACACCTTC. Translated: CASAQGSVYGYTF. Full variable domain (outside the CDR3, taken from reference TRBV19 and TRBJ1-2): DGGITQSPKYLFRKEGQNVTLSCEQNLNHDAMYWYRQDPGQGLRLIYYSQIVNDFQKGDIAEGYSVSREKKESFPLTVTSAQKNPTAFYLCASAQGSVYGYTFGSGTRLTVV.

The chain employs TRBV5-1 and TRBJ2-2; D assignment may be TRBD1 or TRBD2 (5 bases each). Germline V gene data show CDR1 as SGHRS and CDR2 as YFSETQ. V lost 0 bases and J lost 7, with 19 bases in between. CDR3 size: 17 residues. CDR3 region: CASSLGGPGRRVGELFF. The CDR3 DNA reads TGCGCCAGCAGCTTGGGGGGACCGGGACGTCGAGTCGGGGAGCTGTTTTTT.

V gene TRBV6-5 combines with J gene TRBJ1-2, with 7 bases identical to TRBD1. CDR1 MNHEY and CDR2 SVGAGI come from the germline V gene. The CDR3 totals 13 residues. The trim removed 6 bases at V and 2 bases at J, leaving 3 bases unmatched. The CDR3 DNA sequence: TGTGCCAGCAGAGGGGGCAGAAACTATGGCTACACCTTC. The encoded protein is CASRGGRNYGYTF.

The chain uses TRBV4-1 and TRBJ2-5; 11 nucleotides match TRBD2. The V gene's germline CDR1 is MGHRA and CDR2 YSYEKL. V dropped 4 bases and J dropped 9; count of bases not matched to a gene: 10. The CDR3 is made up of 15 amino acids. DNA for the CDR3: TGCGCCAGCAGCCCAATAGCGGGGGGGCTTCCGTCCCAGTACTTC. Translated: CASSPIAGGLPSQYF.

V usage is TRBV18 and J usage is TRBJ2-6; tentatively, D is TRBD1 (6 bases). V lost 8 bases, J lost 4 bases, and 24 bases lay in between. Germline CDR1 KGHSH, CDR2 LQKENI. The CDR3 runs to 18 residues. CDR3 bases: TGTGCCAGCCCAATTTTAGGACAGCCTTTAGCGGGGGCCAACGTCCTGACTTTC. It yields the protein CASPILGQPLAGANVLTF.